This passage covers 25 T cell receptor beta chains from one sample sequenced in a study of radiation and T cells in renal cell carcinoma. Regarding time point: blood 2 weeks post-SBRT. The treatment denotes: 15 Gy SBRT to primary tumor, nephrectomy 4 weeks later. Repertoires were generated with immunoSEQ multiplex PCR, while TCRdb's copy carries only in-frame clones and drops some. Counted here are roughly 49,000 clones, 80% occurring once; the ten biggest clones make up less than 30%. The sample was blood, taken from a patient whose treatment included radiotherapy and nephrectomy. The origin of the receptors is a woman between 65 and 79 years old with renal cell carcinoma.

The chain is built from TRBV18 and TRBJ2-5; tentatively, D is TRBD1 or TRBD2 (5 bases each). Trimming cost V 7 bases and J 7 bases, with 13 bases left between them. Germline CDR1 is KGHSH and CDR2 is LQKENI. This CDR3 is built from 12 residues. CDR3 sequence (DNA): TGTGCCAGCTTGGACCTTGGGGGGACCCAGTACTTC. Its translation: CASLDLGGTQYF.

The chain couples TRBV7-2 to TRBJ1-2; no firm D call. Germline lookup yields CDR1 SGHTA and CDR2 FQGNSA. V was cut by 1 base and J by 6 bases, with 3 bases left in between. CDR3 length equals 11 residues. Here the CDR3 reads CASSLVHGYTF. Written as DNA, the CDR3 is TGTGCCAGCAGCTTAGTCCATGGCTACACCTTC.

The rearrangement uses TRBV7-6 and TRBJ1-1; D is undetermined. Trimming took off 1 base at V and 0 bases at J, with 6 bases between the two ends. The CDR3 sequence is 14 residues long. Germline-derived CDR1 and CDR2 are SGHVS and FNYEAQ. The CDR3 region has the DNA TGTGCCAGCAGCTTAGGGGCCCTGAACACTGAAGCTTTCTTT. Amino acids: CASSLGALNTEAFF.

This clone was counted once. V gene TRBV7-3 combines with J gene TRBJ2-2, with 8 bases identical to TRBD2. V dropped 4 bases and J dropped 5; count of bases not matched to a gene: 9. This CDR3 comprises 16 residues. Germline CDR1 SGHTA, CDR2 FQGTGA. CDR3 in DNA: TGTGCCAGCAGCTCCGGAGCGGGAGAAGGAACCGGGGAGCTGTTTTTT. It codes for CASSSGAGEGTGELFF.

V gene TRBV7-3 combines with J gene TRBJ2-7; D gene ambiguous. In germline, CDR1 is SGHTA, CDR2 FQGTGA. This CDR3 spans 15 amino acids. The ends were cut back, 4 bases at V and 2 bases at J, with 15 bases in the middle. This chain's CDR3 is CASSSIGLITYEQYF. In DNA, the CDR3 is TGTGCCAGCAGCTCCATAGGCCTGATAACCTACGAGCAGTACTTC.

The CDR3 bases are TGTGCCAGCAGCTTAAGCGGGACAGGGGCTAATGAAAAACTGTTTTTT. Translation: CASSLSGTGANEKLFF. The chain carries TRBV7-9 and TRBJ1-4; 10 bases align to TRBD1. The CDR3 is 16 residues long. The V and J ends lost 2 bases and 3 bases, in that order; junction bases with no gene match: 3. Per the germline V gene, CDR1 is SEHNR and CDR2 is FQNEAQ (reference sequence).

The chain has TRBV18 and TRBJ1-1; 7 positions match TRBD1. The CDR3 consists of 14 residues. CDR1 and CDR2 (germline): KGHSH, LQKENI. V lost 8 bases to trimming and J lost 4 bases; unmatched junction nucleotides: 10. In DNA, the CDR3 is TGTGCCAGCACCTTATCAGGGGGAGTCACTGAAGCTTTCTTT. Translating gives CASTLSGGVTEAFF. The variable domain in full, with the rest retrieved from reference TRBV18 and TRBJ1-1, is NAGVMQNPRHLVRRRGQEARLRCSPMKGHSHVYWYRQLPEEGLKFMVYLQKENIIDESGMPKERFSAEFPKEGPSILRIQQVVRGDSAAYFCASTLSGGVTEAFFGQGTRLTVV.

Only one count was recorded for this clone. The chain recombines TRBV7-8 with TRBJ1-2, with D possibly being TRBD1 (6 bases). The CDR3 has 13 amino acids. Trimming cost V 5 bases and J 2 bases, with 9 bases left between them. Germline values: CDR1 SGHVS, CDR2 FQNEAQ. The CDR3: CASSRDRNYGYTF. Here the CDR3 DNA reads TGTGCCAGCAGCCGCGACAGGAACTATGGCTACACCTTC.

The rearrangement joins TRBV6-1 to TRBJ2-3; 8 bases are shared with TRBD1. Germline assignment: CDR1 MNHNS and CDR2 SASEGT. Trimming removed 9 bases from V and 3 bases from J; junction bases left unmatched: 8. The CDR3 length is 14 residues. CDR3 bases: TGTGCCAGTTTCCGGGACAGGACTACAGATACGCAGTATTTT. Translated: CASFRDRTTDTQYF.

The chain uses TRBV19 and TRBJ2-1; 8 bases line up with TRBD1. The CDR3 has 13 residues. V shed 5 bases, J shed 9 bases, and the junction held 6 bases outside the gene matches. Per germline, CDR1 LNHDA and CDR2 SQIVND (reference sequence). The CDR3 DNA is TGTGCCAGTAGTGCGAACACAGGGGGTGAGCAGTTCTTC. This gives the protein CASSANTGGEQFF.

At least ten counts were recorded for this clone. The gene calls are TRBV10-2 and TRBJ2-1, with 10 bases identical to TRBD2. The CDR3 runs to 14 residues. The junction had 4 bases not matched to a gene; V was cut back by 7 bases and J by 4 bases. Germline V lookup: CDR1 WSHSY, CDR2 SAAADI. CDR3: CASTLLAGYNEQFF. The CDR3 DNA sequence: TGCGCCAGCACTTTACTAGCGGGGTACAATGAGCAGTTCTTC.

This sequence joins TRBV5-1 and TRBJ2-3, with D possibly being TRBD1 or TRBD2 (6 bases each). CDR1 SGHRS and CDR2 YFSETQ come from the germline V gene. V gave up 1 base and J gave up 2 bases, with 14 bases separating them. CDR3 size: 16 residues. This CDR3 reads CASSLLTGADTDTQYF. In DNA form, the CDR3 reads TGCGCCAGCAGCTTGTTAACGGGGGCGGACACAGATACGCAGTATTTT. The complete variable domain, with remaining parts taken from reference TRBV5-1 and TRBJ2-3, reads KAGVTQTPRYLIKTRGQQVTLSCSPISGHRSVSWYQQTPGQGLQFLFEYFSETQRNKGNFPGRFSGRQFSNSRSEMNVSTLELGDSALYLCASSLLTGADTDTQYFGPGTRLTVL.

The CDR3 DNA follows: TGTGCCAGCAGCTTAGGGACTAGCGGGGGTTACAATGAGCAGTTCTTC. It translates to CASSLGTSGGYNEQFF. The J gene is TRBJ2-1, the V gene TRBV7-8; 13 bases agree with TRBD2. The junction had 1 base not matched to a gene; V was cut back by 1 base and J by 4 bases. This CDR3 contains 16 residues. Germline V gives CDR1 SGHVS, CDR2 FQNEAQ.

V gene TRBV15 combines with J gene TRBJ2-5, with TRBD2 as a possible D gene (6 bases). The CDR3 has 16 residues. Germline loops: CDR1 LNHNV, CDR2 YYDKDF (reference sequence). The V end was cut by 1 base, the J end by 1 base, with 13 bases between. The CDR3 DNA sequence: TGTGCCACCAGCAGAGCCTCCCTGGGGGGCCAAGAGACCCAGTACTTC. It yields the protein CATSRASLGGQETQYF.

Many counts were recorded for this clone. This specimen includes other DNA sequences encoding the same CDR3. This chain uses TRBV18 with TRBJ2-3, with 9 bases fitting TRBD2. This CDR3 has 15 residues. Germline-derived CDR1 and CDR2 are KGHSH and LQKENI. Germline trimming cut 2 bases from V and 4 bases from J; bases unmatched to any gene: 4. CDR3 protein: CASSPGAGGSDTQYF. For the CDR3, the DNA is TGTGCCAGCTCACCAGGCGCGGGAGGGTCAGATACGCAGTATTTT. Variable domain in full (rest from reference TRBV18 and TRBJ2-3): NAGVMQNPRHLVRRRGQEARLRCSPMKGHSHVYWYRQLPEEGLKFMVYLQKENIIDESGMPKERFSAEFPKEGPSILRIQQVVRGDSAAYFCASSPGAGGSDTQYFGPGTRLTVL.

This clone was seen only a few times. This chain uses TRBV4-3 with TRBJ2-5; D is perhaps TRBD2 (6 bases). Per germline, CDR1 LGHNA and CDR2 YSLEER. V lost 1 base, J lost 2 bases, and 17 bases lay in between. This CDR3 is 17 amino acids long. The DNA for the CDR3 is TGCGCCAGCAGCCAAGCCTCCGCGGGGTTGGGGCAAGAGACCCAGTACTTC. The encoded protein is CASSQASAGLGQETQYF.

The genes are TRBV7-8 and TRBJ1-4; no reliable D call. Trimming pared 5 bases from V and 8 bases from J, leaving 21 bases between. Germline lookup yields CDR1 SGHVS and CDR2 FQNEAQ. The CDR3 length is 16 residues. The chain's CDR3 is CASSVQEGGYGEKLFF. The CDR3 DNA reads TGTGCCAGCAGCGTCCAGGAGGGAGGGTATGGAGAAAAACTGTTTTTT.

V and J are TRBV7-2 and TRBJ1-5, with TRBD1 matching 7 bases. The germline V gene encodes CDR1 SGHTA and CDR2 FQGNSA. The CDR3 extends over 13 amino acids. Trimming cost V 6 bases and J 5 bases; bases outside gene matches: 4. The CDR3 loop is CASRKTGDQPQHF. The CDR3 DNA reads TGTGCCAGCAGGAAAACAGGGGATCAGCCCCAGCATTTT.

The V gene is TRBV25-1, the J gene TRBJ1-2; D remains unclear. Per germline, CDR1 MGHDK and CDR2 SYGVNS. Between the trimmed V and J ends, which lost 0 bases and 4 bases, there was a span of 15 bases. The CDR3 is made up of 16 amino acids. This CDR3 reads CASSEYTPFGRYGYTF. In nucleotides, the CDR3 is TGTGCCAGCAGTGAATATACCCCCTTTGGGCGCTATGGCTACACCTTC.

The chain has TRBV6-1 and TRBJ1-1; possibly TRBD1 for D (5 bases). Germline CDR1 MNHNS, CDR2 SASEGT. Between the trimmed V and J ends, which lost 7 bases and 0 bases, there was a span of 12 bases. This CDR3 comprises 14 residues. Written as DNA, the CDR3 is TGTGCCAGCACCCCGGGACTTTTGAACACTGAAGCTTTCTTT. Translated: CASTPGLLNTEAFF.

V usage is TRBV5-1 and J usage is TRBJ1-2; 9 bases agree with TRBD1. After removal of 2 bases from V and 1 base from J, the junction contained 9 bases not matched to a gene. Germline CDR1 and CDR2: SGHRS and YFSETQ. The length of the CDR3 is 17 residues. CDR3 loop: CASSLKSGTGFNYGYTF. DNA for the CDR3: TGCGCCAGCAGCTTAAAATCCGGGACAGGGTTTAACTATGGCTACACCTTC.

The DNA of the CDR3 is TGTGCCAGCAGCTCGCAGCTGAACACTGAAGCTTTCTTT. Translating it yields CASSSQLNTEAFF. The chain joins TRBV7-9 to TRBJ1-1; D remains unclear. Germline values: CDR1 SEHNR, CDR2 FQNEAQ (reference sequence). V lost 4 bases, J lost 0 bases, and 6 bases lay in between. The CDR3 spans 13 residues.

The chain has TRBV7-7 and TRBJ2-2; D ambiguous. V lost 5 bases and J 1 base, leaving 5 bases between the germline ends. Germline CDR1 is SSHAT and CDR2 is FNYEAQ (reference sequence). The CDR3 is 13 amino acids. This CDR3 is CASSTQNTGELFF. The CDR3 nucleotides are TGTGCCAGCAGCACTCAGAACACCGGGGAGCTGTTTTTT. The full variable domain, completed using reference TRBV7-7 and TRBJ2-2, is GAGVSQSPRYKVTKRGQDVTLRCDPISSHATLYWYQQALGQGPEFLTYFNYEAQPDKSGLPSDRFSAERPEGSISTLTIQRTEQRDSAMYRCASSTQNTGELFFGEGSRLTVL.

This chain uses TRBV7-9 with TRBJ1-4, with D perhaps matching TRBD1 (6 bases). V lost 3 bases to trimming and J lost 8 bases, with 16 bases between them. The CDR3 is made up of 15 amino acids. The germline CDR1 and CDR2 sequences are SEHNR and FQNEAQ (reference sequence). In DNA, the CDR3 is TGTGCCAGCAGCTTCGGACAGCGCCTCCGAGAAAAACTGTTTTTT. It translates to CASSFGQRLREKLFF.

This sequence joins TRBV18 and TRBJ2-1, with 10 bases aligning to TRBD1. With V trimmed by 3 bases and J by 4 bases, 3 bases remained unmatched. CDR3 length equals 15 residues. CDR1 KGHSH and CDR2 LQKENI come from the germline V gene. The CDR3 DNA reads as TGTGCCAGCTCACCCGGGACAGGGGAGTACAATGAGCAGTTCTTC. It is translated as CASSPGTGEYNEQFF. The full variable domain, completed using reference TRBV18 and TRBJ2-1, is NAGVMQNPRHLVRRRGQEARLRCSPMKGHSHVYWYRQLPEEGLKFMVYLQKENIIDESGMPKERFSAEFPKEGPSILRIQQVVRGDSAAYFCASSPGTGEYNEQFFGPGTRLTVL.